These 6 T cell receptor beta chains originate from one sample sequenced in a study of blood T cell repertoires in COVID-19. The protocol was immunoSEQ multiplex PCR, while the TCRdb copy is restricted to in-frame clones and leaves out a portion. This table holds about 180,000 clones, 89% found once. Sequencing input: PBMCs or T cells enriched from blood (not recorded which). These receptors were collected from a woman in her thirties or forties with acute COVID-19.

The chain is built from TRBV5-5 and TRBJ2-5; 8 bases align to TRBD2. V was pared by 2 bases and J by 4 bases, with 10 bases of the junction left unmatched. CDR1 is SGHKS, CDR2 YYEKEE, per germline (reference sequence). The CDR3 extends over 16 amino acids. The CDR3 here is CASSFSQAGVGETQYF. CDR3 nucleotides: TGTGCCAGCAGCTTTTCCCAAGCGGGAGTGGGAGAGACCCAGTACTTC.

The chain uses TRBV5-8 and TRBJ1-1, with D uncertain. Germline V gives CDR1 SGHTS, CDR2 YDEGEE. Trimming removed 5 bases at V and 0 bases at J, with 20 bases between. CDR3 length: 17 residues. The CDR3 region has the DNA TGTGCCAGCAGGGTTGGGCCCCCACGGGGAATGAACACTGAAGCTTTCTTT. The encoded protein is CASRVGPPRGMNTEAFF.

This clone was seen once. V gene TRBV2 combines with J gene TRBJ1-2; TRBD1 matches 7 bases. Per the germline V gene, CDR1 is SNHLY and CDR2 is FYNNEI. The CDR3 covers 12 residues. Trimming at V came to 8 bases and at J to 2 bases, leaving 2 bases not matched to a gene. In DNA form, the CDR3 reads TGTGCCAGCCAGGGACAGAACTATGGCTACACCTTC. Its translation: CASQGQNYGYTF.

The chain has TRBV5-4 and TRBJ1-1; the D gene is possibly TRBD1 (5 bases). V dropped 0 bases and J dropped 4 bases, with 10 bases sitting between them. Germline V gene lookup returns CDR1 SGHNT and CDR2 YYREEE (reference sequence). This CDR3 region has 14 residues. Here the CDR3 reads CASSLVRDGTEAFF. Written as DNA, the CDR3 is TGTGCCAGCAGCTTGGTCAGGGATGGCACTGAAGCTTTCTTT.

The V and J genes are TRBV19 and TRBJ1-5, with D maybe TRBD1 (6 bases). Trimming shortened V by 7 bases and J by 4 bases, and 17 bases separated the two germline ends. CDR3 length: 15 amino acids. Germline V gene data show CDR1 as LNHDA and CDR2 as SQIVND (reference sequence). The CDR3 spells CASNPGQRVNQPQHF. The DNA of the CDR3 is TGTGCCAGTAACCCTGGACAGAGGGTTAATCAGCCCCAGCATTTT.

The chain couples TRBV30 to TRBJ1-1, with 8 bases matching TRBD1. V dropped 4 bases and J dropped 2; count of bases not matched to a gene: 9. Looked up from germline, CDR1 is GTSNPN and CDR2 is SVGIG (reference sequence). The CDR3 sequence is 15 residues long. In nucleotides, the CDR3 is TGTGCCTGGACTTTCGGGACAGGACTTAACACTGAAGCTTTCTTT. Encoded protein: CAWTFGTGLNTEAFF.